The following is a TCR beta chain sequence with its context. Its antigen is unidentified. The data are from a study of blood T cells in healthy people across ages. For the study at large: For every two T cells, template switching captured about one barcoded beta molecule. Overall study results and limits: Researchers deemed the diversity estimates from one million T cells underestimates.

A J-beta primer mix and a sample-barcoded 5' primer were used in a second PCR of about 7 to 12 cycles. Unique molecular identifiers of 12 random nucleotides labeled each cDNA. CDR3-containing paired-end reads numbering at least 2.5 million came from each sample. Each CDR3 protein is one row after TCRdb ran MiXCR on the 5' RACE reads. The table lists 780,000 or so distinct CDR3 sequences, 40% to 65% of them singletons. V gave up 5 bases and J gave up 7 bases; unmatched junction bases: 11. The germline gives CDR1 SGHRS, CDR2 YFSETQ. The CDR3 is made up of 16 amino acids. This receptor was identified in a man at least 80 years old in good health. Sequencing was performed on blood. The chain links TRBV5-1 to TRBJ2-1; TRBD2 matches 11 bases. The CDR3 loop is CASRPGLAGFGNEQFF. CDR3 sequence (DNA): TGCGCCAGCAGACCAGGACTAGCGGGTTTCGGAAATGAGCAGTTCTTC.